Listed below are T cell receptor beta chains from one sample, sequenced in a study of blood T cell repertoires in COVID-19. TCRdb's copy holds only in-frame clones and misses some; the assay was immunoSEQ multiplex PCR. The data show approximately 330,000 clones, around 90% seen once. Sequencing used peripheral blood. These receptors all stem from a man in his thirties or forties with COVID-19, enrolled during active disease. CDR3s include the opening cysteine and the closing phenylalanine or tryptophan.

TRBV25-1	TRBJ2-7	CASSGTVSYEQYF
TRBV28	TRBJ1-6	CASSLAGANNSPLHF
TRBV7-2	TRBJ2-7	CASSPGLGLAGGLNYEQYF
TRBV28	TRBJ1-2	CASSSTGSRRYGYTF
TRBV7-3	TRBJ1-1	CASSLTRSPEAFF
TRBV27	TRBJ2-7	CASGHPHSYEQYF
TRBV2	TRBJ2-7	CASSRTGDAGYEQYF
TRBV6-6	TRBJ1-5	CASSYDPTFGKPQHF
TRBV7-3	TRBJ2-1	CASSLTGIAPYNEQFF
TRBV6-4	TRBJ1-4	CASSEDSDSNEKLFF
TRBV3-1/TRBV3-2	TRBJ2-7	CASSRDSGSYSEQYF
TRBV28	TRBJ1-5	CASRPMTGISQPQHF
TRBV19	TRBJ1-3	CASRAGNTIYF
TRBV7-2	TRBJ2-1	CASSYGSGGPNEQFF
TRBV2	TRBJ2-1	CASRRLSYNEQFF